The 9 T cell receptor beta chains presented below share a single source sample, sequenced in a study of vaccination and CD4 T cells after COVID-19. The antigens for these receptors are not known. Sequencing of the DNA from cultured CD4+ T cells was carried out with the Oncomine TCR Beta short-read assay. TCRdb reprocessed the PCR reads with MiXCR, giving one entry per CDR3 protein. The sample consists of around 13,000 distinct CDR3 sequences, roughly 48% of them appearing once. Treatment in this sample: approximately 10-day PBMC culture with coronavirus spike peptide pools or control peptides (ViraFEST assay). The sequencing input was CD4+ T cells from blood, cultured in vitro. Receptors originate from a human donor who had recovered from COVID-19.

The V call is TRBV7-9, the J call TRBJ1-2, with 8 positions matching TRBD1. Trimming removed 1 base from V and 6 bases from J; junction bases left unmatched: 10. CDR3 length: 16 amino acids. Per germline, CDR1 SEHNR and CDR2 FQNEAQ (reference sequence). The CDR3 reads CASSLGAHRGSNGYTF. Here the CDR3 DNA reads TGTGCCAGCAGCTTAGGGGCCCACAGGGGGTCTAATGGCTACACCTTC.

J is TRBJ1-1 and V is TRBV10-2; tentatively, D is TRBD1 (5 bases). Trimming removed 3 bases at V and 0 bases at J, with 14 bases between. The CDR3 contains 16 residues. Germline assignment: CDR1 WSHSY and CDR2 SAAADI. The CDR3 region is CASSETTGAMNTEAFF. Written as DNA, the CDR3 is TGCGCCAGCAGTGAAACTACAGGAGCCATGAACACTGAAGCTTTCTTT.

The rearrangement joins TRBV5-1 to TRBJ1-6; D perhaps matches TRBD1 (6 bases). V was pared by 0 bases and J by 8 bases, with 12 bases between. The CDR3 spans 15 residues. The germline V gene has CDR1 SGHRS and CDR2 YFSETQ. The CDR3 sequence: CASSLDRDGYSPLHF. The DNA for the CDR3 is TGCGCCAGCAGCTTGGACAGGGATGGGTATTCACCCCTCCACTTT. Using reference TRBV5-1 and TRBJ1-6 for the parts outside the CDR3, the full variable domain is KAGVTQTPRYLIKTRGQQVTLSCSPISGHRSVSWYQQTPGQGLQFLFEYFSETQRNKGNFPGRFSGRQFSNSRSEMNVSTLELGDSALYLCASSLDRDGYSPLHFGNGTRLTVT.

This clonotype was seen more than once but under ten times. This chain joins TRBV7-9 and TRBJ1-2; D ambiguous. V gave up 10 bases and J gave up 3 bases, with 12 bases separating them. The CDR3 extends over 12 amino acids. Germline values: CDR1 SEHNR, CDR2 FQNEAQ (reference sequence). The CDR3 loop is CATMAGDYGYTF. As DNA, the CDR3 is TGTGCCACGATGGCCGGAGACTATGGCTACACCTTC.

This sequence joins TRBV7-3 and TRBJ1-6, with D uncertain. Trimming shortened V by 2 bases and J by 0 bases, and 5 bases separated the two germline ends. This CDR3 contains 15 residues. The germline gives CDR1 SGHTA, CDR2 FQGTGA. This CDR3 reads CASSLWSSYNSPLHF. The DNA for the CDR3 is TGTGCCAGCAGCTTATGGAGCTCCTATAATTCACCCCTCCACTTT.

This clonotype appeared a few times. The chain is built from TRBV12-3 or TRBV12-4 and TRBJ2-3, with D hard to call. V was cut by 2 bases and J by 6 bases, with 3 bases left in between. The CDR3 has 11 amino acids. The CDR3 protein is CASSLSDTQYF. Written as DNA, the CDR3 is TGTGCCAGCAGTTTATCGGATACGCAGTATTTT.

By share of the sample, this clonotype is large (0.1 to 1%). The rearrangement links TRBV28 to TRBJ2-6; D not resolved. The germline V and J ends were trimmed by 7 bases and 1 base, with 11 bases remaining between them. This CDR3 has 15 amino acids. Germline V gene data show CDR1 as MDHEN and CDR2 as SYDVKM. Here the CDR3 reads CASTLGQSGANVLTF. The CDR3 DNA follows: TGTGCCAGCACCTTAGGGCAATCTGGGGCCAACGTCCTGACTTTC.

The V and J genes are TRBV6-1 and TRBJ2-3, with TRBD2 identical over 8 bases. Germline CDR1 reads MNHNS; CDR2 reads SASEGT. CDR3 length equals 14 residues. J lost 4 bases, V lost 7 bases, and 7 bases had no gene match. The CDR3 sequence is CASKPGLGSDTQYF. The CDR3 DNA follows: TGTGCCAGCAAACCGGGACTAGGATCAGATACGCAGTATTTT.

The chain combines TRBV7-2 with TRBJ2-4; D is perhaps TRBD2 (6 bases). This CDR3 spans 16 amino acids. The V gene lost 2 bases and the J gene lost 0 bases, with 11 bases spanning the gap. The germline CDR1 and CDR2 sequences are SGHTA and FQGNSA. CDR3 in amino acids: CASSLYRDLAKNIQYF. CDR3 coding DNA: TGTGCCAGCAGCTTATATAGGGACTTAGCCAAAAACATTCAGTACTTC.